The present TCR beta chain was sequenced within a study of Ad26.COV2.S vaccination and SARS-CoV-2 variants. Study details: Doses of Ad26.COV2.S were injected into muscle once or twice, 56 days apart. Overall study results and limits: The analyses of TCR breadth and depth may have understated the size of total T cell responses.

Notes on this clone: What it binds is unknown.

The germline V and J ends were trimmed by 2 bases and 8 bases, with 10 bases remaining between them. In germline, CDR1 is SGDLS, CDR2 YYNGEE. The CDR3 is made up of 12 amino acids. Profiled with immunoSEQ multiplex PCR; TCRdb holds only in-frame clones, not every one. Among hundreds of thousands of clones listed, about four fifths were seen once. Sample treatment: around 19 received Ad26.COV2.S at low or high dose, single or two shots; roughly 5 received placebo; per-sample allocation not given. The study sampled participants on day 63 after the first vaccine or placebo injection. V and J are TRBV9 and TRBJ1-2; D not resolved. This specimen consisted of peripheral blood, obtained in a trial of Ad26.COV2.S vaccine versus placebo. The sequence derives from a person aged 18-60 years who received the Ad26.COV2.S COVID-19 vaccine or a placebo. The CDR3 DNA is TGTGCCAGCAGCGTCCTGGAAGGCGGCTACACCTTC. Translation: CASSVLEGGYTF.